The 30 T cell receptor beta chains below all came from one sample that was sequenced in a study of T cell responses to AZD1222 COVID-19 vaccine. The protocol was immunoSEQ multiplex PCR, while the TCRdb copy is restricted to in-frame clones and leaves out a portion. The sample consists of roughly 70,000 clones, 75% to 85% of them appearing once. The source was peripheral blood, collected on day 0 of MenACWY control vaccination. All receptors come from an adult in good health.

V and J are TRBV11-2 and TRBJ2-3; 14 positions match TRBD2. The germline V gene encodes CDR1 SGHAT and CDR2 FQNNGV. With 7 bases clipped from V and 1 base from J, the junction kept 7 bases outside the gene matches. CDR3 length: 17 residues. The CDR3 loop is CASISGTSGRGTDTQYF. The CDR3 bases are TGTGCCAGCATCTCCGGGACTAGCGGGAGAGGCACAGATACGCAGTATTTT.

The rearrangement joins TRBV5-1 to TRBJ1-2; the D is unclear. The V gene lost 4 bases and the J gene lost 1 base, with 14 bases spanning the gap. Germline V CDR1 and CDR2: SGHRS, YFSETQ. This CDR3 is 15 amino acids long. The CDR3 DNA follows: TGCGCCAGCAGCCCGGACGGTCGAAATAACTATGGCTACACCTTC. Protein: CASSPDGRNNYGYTF. The variable domain in full, with the rest retrieved from reference TRBV5-1 and TRBJ1-2, is KAGVTQTPRYLIKTRGQQVTLSCSPISGHRSVSWYQQTPGQGLQFLFEYFSETQRNKGNFPGRFSGRQFSNSRSEMNVSTLELGDSALYLCASSPDGRNNYGYTFGSGTRLTVV.

The rearrangement uses TRBV10-3 and TRBJ1-1; D might be TRBD1 (6 bases). CDR3 length: 12 amino acids. Trimming left V 11 bases short and J 7 bases short, with 17 bases between. Germline-derived CDR1 and CDR2 are ENHRY and SYGVKD. In DNA form, the CDR3 reads TGTGCCTCCCGACAGGATCGGGGTGAAGCTTTCTTT. It translates to CASRQDRGEAFF.

This chain uses TRBV28 with TRBJ1-1, with D possibly matching TRBD1 (5 bases). CDR3 length equals 16 residues. CDR1 is MDHEN, CDR2 SYDVKM, per germline. Trimming removed 6 bases from V and 4 bases from J, with 21 bases in between. The CDR3: CASRSPAGGGVTEAFF. The DNA of the CDR3 is TGTGCCAGCAGAAGTCCGGCGGGGGGTGGGGTCACTGAAGCTTTCTTT.

The chain joins TRBV5-1 to TRBJ2-1, with 8 bases lining up with TRBD1. From germline, CDR1 is SGHRS and CDR2 YFSETQ. The V segment lost 4 bases and the J segment 15 bases; nucleotides outside the gene matches: 9. The CDR3 loop spans 12 amino acids. The CDR3 coding sequence is TGCGCCAGCAGCCCTGGACAGGGCGAGGGGTTCTTC. Protein: CASSPGQGEGFF.

V is TRBV6-5 and J is TRBJ1-2, with 7 bases lining up with TRBD1. From germline, CDR1 is MNHEY and CDR2 SVGAGI. With V trimmed by 6 bases and J by 5 bases, 9 bases remained unmatched. The length of the CDR3 is 14 residues. In DNA, the CDR3 is TGTGCCAGCAGCCTCGAGGGGGCTGGGTATGGCTACACCTTC. Translation: CASSLEGAGYGYTF.

The chain recombines TRBV7-9 with TRBJ2-2; D gene unclear. V lost 5 bases and J lost 9, with 7 bases in between. This CDR3 is built from 11 residues. Looked up from germline, CDR1 is SEHNR and CDR2 is FQNEAQ (reference sequence). The CDR3 region has the DNA TGTGCCAGCAGCCCGCTGAGGGAGCTGTTTTTT. Protein product: CASSPLRELFF.

The chain combines TRBV7-9 with TRBJ2-7; D uncertain. The CDR3 extends over 16 amino acids. Germline loops: CDR1 SEHNR, CDR2 FQNEAQ (reference sequence). Trimming cost V 4 bases and J 2 bases, with 18 bases left between them. The CDR3 here is CASSSDGPVQTYEQYF. CDR3 bases: TGTGCCAGCAGCTCCGATGGACCAGTCCAGACCTACGAGCAGTACTTC.

V gene TRBV5-4 combines with J gene TRBJ2-1, with 11 bases aligning to TRBD2. After removal of 4 bases from V and 1 base from J, the junction contained 1 base not matched to a gene. CDR3 size: 15 residues. Germline lookup yields CDR1 SGHNT and CDR2 YYREEE (reference sequence). DNA of the CDR3: TGTGCCAGCAGCACTAGCGGGAGTTCCTACAATGAGCAGTTCTTC. As protein: CASSTSGSSYNEQFF.

J is TRBJ1-2 and V is TRBV10-3; possible D gene TRBD1, 6 bases. This CDR3 spans 13 amino acids. The germline CDR1 and CDR2 sequences are ENHRY and SYGVKD. The germline V and J ends were trimmed by 11 bases and 5 bases, with 18 bases remaining between them. Here the CDR3 reads CAASGGEAYGYTF. CDR3 sequence (DNA): TGTGCCGCCAGCGGGGGCGAAGCATATGGCTACACCTTC.

This clone turned up a few times. The V gene is TRBV6-2 or TRBV6-3, the J gene TRBJ1-3; a weak D match, TRBD1 (5 bases). The CDR3 runs 16 residues. The germline V gene has CDR1 MNHEY and CDR2 SVGEGT. Trimming pared 5 bases from V and 0 bases from J, leaving 14 bases between. The CDR3 region has the DNA TGTGCCAGCAGTAGGACACCTACGAGCTCTGGAAACACCATATATTTT. The encoded protein is CASSRTPTSSGNTIYF.

The chain has TRBV5-1 and TRBJ1-4; 7 nucleotides line up with TRBD1. Germline CDR1 and CDR2: SGHRS and YFSETQ. V was clipped by 0 bases and J by 6 bases; unmatched bases: 11. The CDR3 runs to 17 residues. As DNA, the CDR3 is TGCGCCAGCAGCTTGGGCCTGGGGTCAGGGGGAGATGAAAAACTGTTTTTT. Amino acids: CASSLGLGSGGDEKLFF.

V is TRBV3-1 (or the pseudogene TRBV3-2) and J is TRBJ1-3; D is unresolved. V shed 2 bases and J shed 2 bases, with 16 bases lying between them. Germline assignment: CDR1 LGHDT and CDR2 YNNKEL (reference sequence). This CDR3 has 17 residues. The DNA of the CDR3 is TGTGCCAGCAGCCAACTTGCAGGAGGGCCGGCTGGAAACACCATATATTTT. Its translation: CASSQLAGGPAGNTIYF.

The rearrangement joins TRBV15 to TRBJ2-5; maybe TRBD1 (6 bases). The V end lost 3 bases, the J end lost 3 bases, and 11 bases lay between the germline ends. The germline CDR1 and CDR2 sequences are LNHNV and YYDKDF (reference sequence). This CDR3 has 14 amino acids. The CDR3 coding sequence is TGTGCCACCAGCAGTCGGGACACCGAAGAGACCCAGTACTTC. Protein sequence: CATSSRDTEETQYF.

As regards this clone: The junction and the germline gene differ at one end; a read error may be behind it. This CDR3 is CASSHSRVPTPLF. The CDR3 DNA sequence: TGTGCCAGCAGCCATTCCAGAGTTCCGACACCTCTATTC. V and J are TRBV3-1 (or the pseudogene TRBV3-2) and TRBJ2-7; D remains unclear. The germline V gene has CDR1 LGHDT and CDR2 YNNKEL (reference sequence). The CDR3 extends over 13 amino acids.

The CDR3 DNA reads TGTGCCAGCAGCTTAGCAATCGGGCCGTCTGGAAACACCATATATTTT. This gives the protein CASSLAIGPSGNTIYF. The rearrangement uses TRBV11-2 and TRBJ1-3; D uncertain. Germline V gives CDR1 SGHAT, CDR2 FQNNGV. CDR3 length: 16 residues. V lost 1 base and J 1 base, leaving 11 bases between the germline ends. Full variable domain (missing parts from reference TRBV11-2 and TRBJ1-3): EAGVAQSPRYKIIEKRQSVAFWCNPISGHATLYWYQQILGQGPKLLIQFQNNGVVDDSQLPKDRFSAERLKGVDSTLKIQPAKLEDSAVYLCASSLAIGPSGNTIYFGEGSWLTVV.

This chain connects TRBV3-1 (or the pseudogene TRBV3-2) to TRBJ1-2; 9 bases match TRBD1. V shed 4 bases, J shed 8 bases, and the junction held 8 bases outside the gene matches. The CDR3 has 14 residues. Germline V gene sequence: CDR1 LGHDT, CDR2 YNNKEL (reference sequence). CDR3 region: CASSPSGTGKGYTF. Here the CDR3 DNA reads TGTGCCAGCAGCCCGTCCGGGACAGGGAAAGGCTACACCTTC.

To note about this clone: The sample contains more than one DNA sequence encoding this CDR3. The genes are TRBV2 and TRBJ2-1; possible D gene TRBD1, 5 bases. The germline CDR1 and CDR2 sequences are SNHLY and FYNNEI. V gave up 4 bases and J gave up 2 bases, with 6 bases separating them. The CDR3 extends over 13 amino acids. As DNA, the CDR3 is TGTGCCAGCAGTGGGGGCGCCTACAATGAGCAGTTCTTC. Translating gives CASSGGAYNEQFF.

The chain is built from TRBV6-5 and TRBJ1-2; 7 bases line up with TRBD1. V dropped 7 bases and J dropped 6; count of bases not matched to a gene: 11. The V gene's germline CDR1 is MNHEY and CDR2 SVGAGI. The CDR3 sequence is 14 residues long. CDR3 sequence (DNA): TGTGCCAGCACCCGACAGGGTGGAGCGGATGGCTACACCTTC. Translating gives CASTRQGGADGYTF.

This chain joins TRBV7-9 and TRBJ2-1; TRBD2 matches 8 bases. This CDR3 is 14 amino acids long. The V gene end was trimmed by 5 bases and the J gene end by 4 bases; junction bases not matched to a gene: 4. Germline lookup yields CDR1 SEHNR and CDR2 FQNEAQ (reference sequence). Written as DNA, the CDR3 is TGTGCCAGCAGCACGGGGGGGCTTTACAATGAGCAGTTCTTC. Translating gives CASSTGGLYNEQFF.

To note about this clone: This probably arose from a read error, given a far larger clone one base away. Other DNA sequences in the same sample also yield this CDR3. The rearrangement links TRBV7-9 to TRBJ1-5, with D unresolved. With 3 bases removed from V and 6 bases from J, the gap between germline ends came to 6 bases. Germline-derived CDR1 and CDR2 are SEHNR and FQNEAQ (reference sequence). The CDR3 sequence is 12 residues long. The CDR3, as DNA: TGTGCCAGCAGCTTGGGGAGTCAGCCCCAGCATTTT. Translation: CASSLGSQPQHF.

The CDR3 coding sequence is TGCGCCAGCAGCTTGGCTCTGAGCCAGGACCTGGCCAACGTCCTGACTTTC. The encoded protein is CASSLALSQDLANVLTF. The V and J genes are TRBV5-1 and TRBJ2-6; D remains ambiguous. From germline, CDR1 is SGHRS and CDR2 YFSETQ. V gave up 0 bases and J gave up 6 bases, with 16 bases separating them. The CDR3 is made up of 17 amino acids.

This sequence joins TRBV4-2 and TRBJ1-5; D is uncertain. Per germline, CDR1 LGHNA and CDR2 YNFKEQ. This CDR3 contains 17 residues. Trimming stripped 0 bases from V and 3 bases from J, with 15 bases between. The DNA for the CDR3 is TGTGCCAGCAGCCAAGATTCCGGGGTGGCTAACAATCAGCCCCAGCATTTT. It codes for CASSQDSGVANNQPQHF.

This clone was recorded only once. This chain uses TRBV2 with TRBJ2-5; D uncertain. The germline CDR1 and CDR2 sequences are SNHLY and FYNNEI. V shed 8 bases and J shed 1 base, with 8 bases lying between them. This CDR3 spans 12 amino acids. The CDR3 nucleotides are TGTGCCAGCTATGGGTTCCAAGAGACCCAGTACTTC. Its translation: CASYGFQETQYF.

CDR3 bases: TGTGCCAGCAGCTTAACGACAGGGGATTCACCCCTCCACTTT. Protein sequence: CASSLTTGDSPLHF. V gene TRBV7-9 combines with J gene TRBJ1-6; 8 bases map to TRBD1. The CDR3 length is 14 residues. The V and J ends lost 2 bases and 8 bases, in that order; junction bases with no gene match: 2. CDR1 is SEHNR and CDR2 is FQNEAQ in the germline V gene (reference sequence).

This clone was counted only a few times. The rearrangement uses TRBV15 and TRBJ2-5; 10 nucleotides line up with TRBD1. The CDR3 runs to 16 residues. Unmatched junction bases numbered 12, after V lost 3 bases and J lost 8 bases. Germline CDR1 is LNHNV and CDR2 is YYDKDF (reference sequence). The CDR3 nucleotides read TGTGCCACCAGCAGGTCGACCGGGACAGGGGCATATACCCAGTACTTC. Translation: CATSRSTGTGAYTQYF. Drawing the rest from reference TRBV15 and TRBJ2-5, the complete variable domain is DAMVIQNPRYQVTQFGKPVTLSCSQTLNHNVMYWYQQKSSQAPKLLFHYYDKDFNNEADTPDNFQSRRPNTSFCFLDIRSPGLGDTAMYLCATSRSTGTGAYTQYFGPGTRLLVL.

The chain joins TRBV11-1 to TRBJ1-1; D is unresolved. Germline lookup yields CDR1 SGHAT and CDR2 FQDESV (reference sequence). The CDR3 length is 15 residues. The V end lost 5 bases, the J end lost 0 bases, and 13 bases lay between the germline ends. DNA of the CDR3: TGTGCCAGCAGCCCCCCCACCGGTGTGAACACTGAAGCTTTCTTT. It codes for CASSPPTGVNTEAFF.

J is TRBJ2-1 and V is TRBV9; possibly TRBD1 or TRBD2 for D (6 bases each). From germline, CDR1 is SGDLS and CDR2 YYNGEE. CDR3 length: 14 residues. V lost 4 bases, J lost 8 bases, and 16 bases lay in between. CDR3 coding DNA: TGTGCCAGCAGCAGACTTGGGGGGCTGGATGAGCAGTTCTTC. Translation: CASSRLGGLDEQFF.

The chain couples TRBV6-6 to TRBJ2-7; D tentatively fits TRBD1 or TRBD2 (5 bases each). The germline CDR1 and CDR2 sequences are MNHNY and SVGAGI (reference sequence). Trimming cost V 2 bases and J 3 bases, with 11 bases left between them. This CDR3 has 14 residues. CDR3 in DNA: TGTGCCAGCAGTTACGGGGGTGAGGGCTACGAGCAGTACTTC. It is translated as CASSYGGEGYEQYF.

V usage is TRBV4-3 and J usage is TRBJ1-5, with no clear D. V shed 0 bases and J shed 7 bases, with 7 bases lying between them. CDR1 is LGHNA and CDR2 is YSLEER in the germline V gene. CDR3 length equals 13 residues. CDR3 sequence reads: CASSQDPTQPQHF. In DNA form, the CDR3 reads TGCGCCAGCAGCCAAGATCCGACGCAGCCCCAGCATTTT.